Sequencing of this T cell receptor beta chain was carried out in a study of control samples from healthy donors and cancer patients. The CDR3 has 16 residues. In germline, CDR1 is MNHEY, CDR2 SMNVEV (reference sequence). Trimming removed 4 bases from V and 0 bases from J, with 15 bases in between. This table comes from immunoSEQ multiplex PCR, and its TCRdb copy is limited to in-frame clones, with some not included. This sample carries 130,000 or so clones, around 89% of them seen once, and the ten largest clones take almost 40%. Sequenced sample: blood. The chain combines TRBV27 with TRBJ1-2; possible D gene TRBD1, 5 bases. The clonotype originates from a man aged 50-60 years in good health. CDR3 DNA sequence: TGTGCCAGCAGTTCCATCGCAGGGCCAGCTAACTATGGCTACACCTTC. Its protein is CASSSIAGPANYGYTF.